Listed here are 9 T cell receptor beta chains from one sample, sequenced in a study of T-cell reconstitution after alpha-beta-depleted transplantation in children (dated by TCRdb to about 2016). The library was obtained by PCR. TCRdb lists the instrument as Illumina HiSeq 2500. Molecular barcoding was employed in the preparation of TCR libraries, with unique molecular identifiers being used to normalize TCRbeta repertoire quantification. The public reads were run again by TCRdb, first through fastp at Q25 and then through MiXCR, and only productive beta chains were kept. CDR3 protein sequences are deduplicated, and each keeps its most common genes and DNA. Across this sample there are roughly 590,000 distinct CDR3 sequences, with approximately 17% seen only once. The ten largest make up about 1.1% of the sample. Sample: PBMCs from the stem cell graft donor, taken from the stem cell graft. The source of these receptors is a human donor who donated a stem cell graft to a child with acute myeloid leukemia.

In this sample, this clonotype turned up a few times. The V gene is TRBV3-1, the J gene TRBJ1-2; D is unclear. Trimming stripped 0 bases from V and 2 bases from J, with 7 bases between. The CDR3 is 14 residues long. Germline V gene data show CDR1 as LGHDT and CDR2 as YNNKEL (reference sequence). The CDR3 sequence is CASSQDKTNYGYTF. As DNA, the CDR3 is TGTGCCAGCAGCCAAGATAAGACGAACTATGGCTACACCTTC.

This clonotype has a count of ten or more. For the CDR3, the DNA is TGCGCCAGCAGTGAGAGTGTGTCGAGGAATCCAGAGACCCAGTACTTC. This sequence encodes CASSESVSRNPETQYF. The chain joins TRBV10-2 to TRBJ2-5; the D is unclear. CDR1 is WSHSY and CDR2 is SAAADI in the germline V gene. The CDR3 contains 16 residues. V was pared by 2 bases and J by 4 bases, with 17 bases between.

This clonotype showed up just a few times. This rearrangement joins TRBV6-5 to TRBJ2-7; either TRBD1 or TRBD2 may supply D (5 bases each). The CDR3 spans 15 residues. Germline CDR1 MNHEY, CDR2 SVGAGI. V lost 2 bases, J lost 3 bases, and 14 bases lay in between. The CDR3: CASSYRGSSIYEQYF. CDR3 DNA sequence: TGTGCCAGCAGTTACCGGGGCAGCTCCATCTACGAGCAGTACTTC.

The J gene is TRBJ2-2, the V gene TRBV7-6, with TRBD1 matching over 9 bases. Germline CDR1 SGHVS, CDR2 FNYEAQ. The CDR3 sequence is 15 residues long. V lost 5 bases, J lost 6 bases, and 7 bases stayed unmatched. In DNA, the CDR3 is TGTGCCAGCAGCATTACAGGGGGCATATCCGGGGAGCTGTTTTTT. As protein: CASSITGGISGELFF.

This clonotype was detected ten times or more. V usage is TRBV20-1 and J usage is TRBJ1-2, with TRBD1 matching over 7 bases. Per germline, CDR1 DFQATT and CDR2 SNEGSKA (reference sequence). With 7 bases clipped from V and 3 bases from J, the junction kept 5 bases outside the gene matches. The CDR3 has 12 amino acids. In DNA, the CDR3 is TGCAGTGTAGGGGGCGCGGACTATGGCTACACCTTC. Translated: CSVGGADYGYTF.

V is TRBV11-1 and J is TRBJ2-1; TRBD2 matches 14 bases. The V gene's germline CDR1 is SGHAT and CDR2 FQDESV (reference sequence). This CDR3 has 18 residues. The junction had 7 bases not matched to a gene; V was cut back by 6 bases and J by 0 bases. The CDR3 bases are TGTGCCAGCAGTTCACCGGGACTAGCGGGGGTCTCCTACAATGAGCAGTTCTTC. It encodes CASSSPGLAGVSYNEQFF.

This clonotype occurred a few times. V usage is TRBV5-1 and J usage is TRBJ2-5; TRBD1 or TRBD2 may be the D gene (5 bases each). Trimming left V 4 bases short and J 3 bases short, with 10 bases between. Germline CDR1 SGHRS, CDR2 YFSETQ. CDR3 length equals 13 residues. CDR3 sequence reads: CASSQGTEETQYF. The CDR3 nucleotides read TGCGCCAGCAGCCAAGGGACGGAAGAGACCCAGTACTTC.

This clonotype was seen a few times. The chain carries TRBV7-6 and TRBJ2-2, with D unclear. The CDR3 has 13 amino acids. With 5 bases removed from V and 6 bases from J, the gap between germline ends came to 10 bases. The V gene's germline CDR1 is SGHVS and CDR2 FNYEAQ. The CDR3 nucleotides are TGTGCCAGCAGCCCATTCCCGGCCGGGGAGCTGTTTTTT. As protein: CASSPFPAGELFF.

Only a few counts were recorded for this clonotype. The gene calls are TRBV29-1 and TRBJ2-3; 16 nucleotides match TRBD2. The CDR3 loop spans 18 amino acids. The J segment lost 5 bases and the V segment lost 5 bases, leaving 13 bases of the junction unmatched. Germline V gene sequence: CDR1 SQVTM, CDR2 ANQGSEA. CDR3 region: CSVLRYPGLAGGQDTQYF. In DNA, the CDR3 is TGCAGCGTTCTTCGCTACCCGGGACTAGCGGGGGGGCAAGATACGCAGTATTTT.